The 8 T cell receptor beta chains given below trace back to one sample, sequenced in a study of T cell repertoires in cytomegalovirus infection. Their cognate antigens are unknown. TCRdb ran MiXCR on the reads and lists one entry per CDR3 protein. The profile shows approximately 730,000 distinct CDR3 sequences, 25% to 35% of them singletons. The material was cultured CD8+ T cells from PBMCs, obtained from culture after CMV antigen stimulation. These receptors were collected from a human donor in good health (CMV status not recorded). Some clones in this sample may be carry-over from other donors' samples.

This chain connects TRBV2 to TRBJ1-5, with D perhaps TRBD1 (5 bases). The germline V gene encodes CDR1 SNHLY and CDR2 FYNNEI. The CDR3 sequence is 15 residues long. V lost 3 bases, J lost 3 bases, and 12 bases lay in between. This chain's CDR3 is CASSEGVQINQPQHF. The CDR3 nucleotides are TGTGCCAGCAGTGAGGGGGTACAGATCAATCAGCCCCAGCATTTT.

This clonotype appeared a few times. The rearrangement uses TRBV6-5 and TRBJ2-1, with D tentatively TRBD1 or TRBD2 (5 bases each). Trimming took off 0 bases at V and 4 bases at J, with 7 bases between the two ends. There are 14 residues in the CDR3. From germline, CDR1 is MNHEY and CDR2 SVGAGI. CDR3 protein: CASSYSRGYNEQFF. The CDR3 coding sequence is TGTGCCAGCAGTTACTCGAGGGGTTACAATGAGCAGTTCTTC.

The genes are TRBV27 and TRBJ1-5; unclear D gene. The CDR3 consists of 15 residues. The V gene lost 2 bases and the J gene lost 0 bases, with 8 bases spanning the gap. Per germline, CDR1 MNHEY and CDR2 SMNVEV (reference sequence). The CDR3 region is CASSLTTSSNQPQHF. DNA of the CDR3: TGTGCCAGCAGTTTAACGACAAGTAGCAATCAGCCCCAGCATTTT.

The chain has TRBV5-5 and TRBJ2-2; possibly TRBD1 for D (6 bases). This CDR3 region has 16 residues. With 4 bases removed from V and 1 base from J, the gap between germline ends came to 14 bases. Germline assignment: CDR1 SGHKS and CDR2 YYEKEE (reference sequence). The CDR3 nucleotides are TGTGCCAGCAGCGGCGGAGAGACAGGGAACACCGGGGAGCTGTTTTTT. It is translated as CASSGGETGNTGELFF.

V usage is TRBV6-6 and J usage is TRBJ2-3; 8 nucleotides match TRBD1. Germline V gene sequence: CDR1 MNHNY, CDR2 SVGAGI (reference sequence). V shed 2 bases and J 5 bases; nucleotides not matched to a gene: 12. CDR3 length: 17 amino acids. The CDR3 sequence: CASSYPEGQGPGDTQYF. The DNA for the CDR3 is TGTGCCAGCAGTTACCCAGAAGGACAGGGACCGGGAGATACGCAGTATTTT.

This clonotype has only one observation. The J gene is TRBJ2-1, the V gene TRBV7-9; unclear D gene. V lost 1 base and J 5 bases, leaving 12 bases between the germline ends. CDR3 size: 15 residues. Germline CDR1 SEHNR, CDR2 FQNEAQ (reference sequence). The CDR3 DNA reads as TGTGCCAGCAGCTTAGACCTTTTTTTGGACAATGAGCAGTTCTTC. Its protein product is CASSLDLFLDNEQFF.

This clonotype has only a few counts. The chain employs TRBV27 and TRBJ2-2, with TRBD2 matching over 7 bases. Germline V gene lookup returns CDR1 MNHEY and CDR2 SMNVEV (reference sequence). V gave up 2 bases and J gave up 3 bases; unmatched junction bases: 3. The CDR3 sequence is 15 residues long. The CDR3 region is CASSLAGVYTGELFF. In DNA, the CDR3 is TGTGCCAGCAGTTTAGCGGGGGTATACACCGGGGAGCTGTTTTTT.

The chain joins TRBV19 to TRBJ2-7; 7 nucleotides agree with TRBD1. V trimming: 1 base; J trimming: 5 bases; junction bases outside the gene matches: 8. Germline assignment: CDR1 LNHDA and CDR2 SQIVND (reference sequence). This CDR3 is 15 amino acids long. CDR3 bases: TGTGCCAGTAGTATAGTCCGGGACAGAGACCACGAGCAGTACTTC. Translated: CASSIVRDRDHEQYF.